Shown below are 4 T cell receptor beta chains from a single sample sequenced in a study of OX40 agonist ivuxolimab in advanced cancers. Libraries were constructed by the immunoSEQ multiplex PCR assay. In TCRdb, the immuneACCESS table is reduced to in-frame sequences with V and J assigned. These tables do not hold every clone; where another copy was compared, an unresolved V gene accounts for under half, and the others remain unexplained. The sample records some 68,000 clones, 80% to 90% of which are singletons. The ten most abundant clones make up roughly 4% of the sample. The specimen was CD4+ or CD8+ T cells sorted from blood, collected in a trial of the OX40 agonist ivuxolimab. The receptor source for this set is an adult with an advanced solid tumor such as melanoma, head and neck, liver or kidney cancer.

The J gene is TRBJ1-6, the V gene TRBV28, with TRBD1 identical over 10 bases. The CDR3 is 17 residues long. CDR1 is MDHEN, CDR2 SYDVKM, per germline. The V gene end was trimmed by 4 bases and the J gene end by 1 base; junction bases not matched to a gene: 4. The CDR3: CASSSTDRGSYNSPLHF. The CDR3 coding sequence is TGTGCCAGCAGTTCTACGGACAGGGGGTCCTATAATTCACCCCTCCACTTT.

V usage is TRBV9 and J usage is TRBJ1-4; 10 bases match TRBD1. Germline V gives CDR1 SGDLS, CDR2 YYNGEE. The V and J ends lost 4 bases and 8 bases, in that order; junction bases with no gene match: 8. The CDR3 totals 15 residues. In DNA, the CDR3 is TGTGCCAGCAGCTTTGGGACAGGGGAACTGGAAAAACTGTTTTTT. Translation gives CASSFGTGELEKLFF.

This clone was counted a single time. This chain uses TRBV6-6 with TRBJ2-5, with 7 bases lining up with TRBD2. The CDR3 contains 14 residues. V was clipped by 5 bases and J by 4 bases; unmatched bases: 7. CDR1 is MNHNY, CDR2 SVGAGI, per germline (reference sequence). The CDR3 loop is CASSPGGELETQYF. CDR3 DNA: TGTGCCAGCAGTCCGGGGGGAGAGTTAGAGACCCAGTACTTC.

This clone has just one count. CDR3 in DNA: TGTGCCAGCAGTTACGATATCCGCCCAGGGGAGCAGTACTTC. Amino acids: CASSYDIRPGEQYF. The genes are TRBV6-5 and TRBJ2-7; weak D call: TRBD1 (5 bases). The V end lost 2 bases, the J end lost 7 bases, and 15 bases lay between the germline ends. Germline CDR1 MNHEY, CDR2 SVGAGI. The CDR3 is made up of 14 amino acids.